This T cell receptor beta chain was captured by sequencing in a study of blood T cell repertoires in COVID-19. Using immunoSEQ multiplex PCR, the repertoire was profiled, and TCRdb retains in-frame clones only, with some absent. The repertoire includes 35,000 or so clones, around nine tenths of them detected once, and roughly 6.1% sits in the top ten. The CDR3 covers 14 residues. V gave up 7 bases and J gave up 3 bases, with 13 bases separating them. Looked up from germline, CDR1 is WSHSY and CDR2 is SAAADI. The receptor's source is a human donor in a cohort sampled during active COVID-19. The V call is TRBV10-2, the J call TRBJ2-1; possible D gene TRBD1, 6 bases. The sequenced sample consisted of peripheral blood. The CDR3 DNA is TGCGCCAGCAAGGGCAGGGGATACTACAATGAGCAGTTCTTC. Translation: CASKGRGYYNEQFF.